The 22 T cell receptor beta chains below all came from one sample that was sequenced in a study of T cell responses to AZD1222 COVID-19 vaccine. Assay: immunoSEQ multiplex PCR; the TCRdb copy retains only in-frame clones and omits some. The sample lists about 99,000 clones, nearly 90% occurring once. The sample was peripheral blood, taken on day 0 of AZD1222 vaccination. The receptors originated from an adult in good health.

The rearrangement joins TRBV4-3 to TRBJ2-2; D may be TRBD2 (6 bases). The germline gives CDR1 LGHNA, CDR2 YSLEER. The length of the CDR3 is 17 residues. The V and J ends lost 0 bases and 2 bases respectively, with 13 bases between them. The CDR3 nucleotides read TGCGCCAGCAGCCAAGAAGTAAGCGGGTATAACACCGGGGAGCTGTTTTTT. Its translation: CASSQEVSGYNTGELFF.

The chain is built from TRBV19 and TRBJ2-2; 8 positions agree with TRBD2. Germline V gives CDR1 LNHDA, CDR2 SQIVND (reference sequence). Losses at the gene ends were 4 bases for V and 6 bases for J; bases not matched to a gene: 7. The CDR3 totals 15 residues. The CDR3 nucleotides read TGTGCCAGTAGTAAGGGACTAGACGGATCCGGGGAGCTGTTTTTT. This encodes CASSKGLDGSGELFF.

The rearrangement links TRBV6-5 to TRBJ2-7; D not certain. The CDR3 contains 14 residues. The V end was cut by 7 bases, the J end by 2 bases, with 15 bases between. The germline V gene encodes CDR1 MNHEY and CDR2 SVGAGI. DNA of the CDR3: TGTGCCAGCAAACCGCAAGCCCCAGCCTACGAGCAGTACGTC. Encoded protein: CASKPQAPAYEQYV.

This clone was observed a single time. The CDR3 coding sequence is TGTGCCAGCAGCGGCGGGACAGGGTGGGACACTGAAGCTTTCTTT. The encoded protein is CASSGGTGWDTEAFF. The V call is TRBV9, the J call TRBJ1-1; 9 nucleotides match TRBD1. Germline values: CDR1 SGDLS, CDR2 YYNGEE. The CDR3 has 15 amino acids. Trimming at V came to 3 bases and at J to 3 bases, leaving 6 bases not matched to a gene.

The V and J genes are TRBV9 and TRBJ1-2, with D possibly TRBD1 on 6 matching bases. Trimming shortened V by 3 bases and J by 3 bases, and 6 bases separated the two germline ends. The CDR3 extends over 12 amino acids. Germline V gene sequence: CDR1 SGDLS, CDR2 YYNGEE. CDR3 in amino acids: CASSGTDYGYTF. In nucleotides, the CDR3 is TGTGCCAGCAGCGGGACAGACTATGGCTACACCTTC.

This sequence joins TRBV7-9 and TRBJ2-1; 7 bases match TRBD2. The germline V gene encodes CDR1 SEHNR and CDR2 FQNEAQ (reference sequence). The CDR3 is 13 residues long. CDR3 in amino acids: CATRENSYNEQFF. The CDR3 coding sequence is TGTGCAACGCGGGAGAACTCCTACAATGAGCAGTTCTTC.

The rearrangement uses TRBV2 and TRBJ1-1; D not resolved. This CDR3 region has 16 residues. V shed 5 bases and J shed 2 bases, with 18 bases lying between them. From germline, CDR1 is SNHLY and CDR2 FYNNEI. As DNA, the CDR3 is TGTGCCAGCAGTCCCCCCGTAGTGGCAGAAAACACTGAAGCTTTCTTT. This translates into CASSPPVVAENTEAFF.

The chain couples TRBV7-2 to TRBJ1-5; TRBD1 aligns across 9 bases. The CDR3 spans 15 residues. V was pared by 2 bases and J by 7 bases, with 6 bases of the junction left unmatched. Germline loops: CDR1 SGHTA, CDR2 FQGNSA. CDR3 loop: CASSLTRTGDQPQHF. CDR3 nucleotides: TGTGCCAGCAGCTTAACAAGGACAGGGGACCAGCCCCAGCATTTT.

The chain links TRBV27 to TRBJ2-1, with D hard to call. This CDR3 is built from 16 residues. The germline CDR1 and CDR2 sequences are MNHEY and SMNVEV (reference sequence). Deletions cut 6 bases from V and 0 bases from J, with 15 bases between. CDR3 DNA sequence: TGTGCCAGCAGCCTAAGACCTACAAACTCCTACAATGAGCAGTTCTTC. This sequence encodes CASSLRPTNSYNEQFF.

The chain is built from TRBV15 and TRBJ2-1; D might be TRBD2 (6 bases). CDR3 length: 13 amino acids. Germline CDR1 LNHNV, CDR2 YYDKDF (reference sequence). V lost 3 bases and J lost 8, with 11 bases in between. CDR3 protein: CATSRDYSDEQFF. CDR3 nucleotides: TGTGCCACCAGCAGGGACTACAGCGATGAGCAGTTCTTC.

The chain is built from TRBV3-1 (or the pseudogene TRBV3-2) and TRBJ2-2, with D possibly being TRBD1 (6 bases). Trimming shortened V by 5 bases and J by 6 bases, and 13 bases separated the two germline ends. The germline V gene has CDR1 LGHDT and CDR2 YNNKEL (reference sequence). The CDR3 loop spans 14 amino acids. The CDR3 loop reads CASSIQGTAGELFF. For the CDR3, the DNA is TGTGCCAGCAGCATCCAGGGGACGGCCGGGGAGCTGTTTTTT.

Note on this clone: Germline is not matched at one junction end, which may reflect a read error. CDR3 in DNA: TGTGCCAGCAGCATAACAGGGGGAGGCGAGCAGTACTTC. This sequence encodes CASSITGGGEQYF. The rearrangement links TRBV7-3 to TRBJ2-7; 8 bases align to TRBD1. Germline-derived CDR1 and CDR2 are SGHTA and FQGTGA. CDR3 size: 13 residues.

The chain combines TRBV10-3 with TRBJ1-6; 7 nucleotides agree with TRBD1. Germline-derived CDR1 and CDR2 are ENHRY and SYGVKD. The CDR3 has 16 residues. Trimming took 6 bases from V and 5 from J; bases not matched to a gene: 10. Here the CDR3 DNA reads TGTGCCATCAGAAAATCGTCGGGACAGAATAATTCACCCCTCCACTTT. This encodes CAIRKSSGQNNSPLHF.

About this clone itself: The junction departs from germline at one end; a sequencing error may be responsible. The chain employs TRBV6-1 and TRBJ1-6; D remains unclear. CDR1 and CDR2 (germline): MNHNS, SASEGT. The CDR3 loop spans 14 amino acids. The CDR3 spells CASREGGWDSPLHF. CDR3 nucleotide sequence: TGTGCCAGCAGAGAAGGCGGCTGGGATTCACCCCTCCACTTT.

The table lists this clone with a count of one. CDR3 sequence: CASSSQVYGYTF. As DNA, the CDR3 is TGTGCCAGCAGCTCGCAGGTCTATGGCTACACCTTC. V and J are TRBV7-2 and TRBJ1-2; no clear D gene. Trimming left V 4 bases short and J 4 bases short, with 7 bases between. Germline V gene data show CDR1 as SGHTA and CDR2 as FQGNSA. The CDR3 extends over 12 amino acids. The full variable domain, completed using reference TRBV7-2 and TRBJ1-2, is GAGVSQSPSNKVTEKGKDVELRCDPISGHTALYWYRQSLGQGLEFLIYFQGNSAPDKSGLPSDRFSAERTGGSVSTLTIQRTQQEDSAVYLCASSSQVYGYTFGSGTRLTVV.

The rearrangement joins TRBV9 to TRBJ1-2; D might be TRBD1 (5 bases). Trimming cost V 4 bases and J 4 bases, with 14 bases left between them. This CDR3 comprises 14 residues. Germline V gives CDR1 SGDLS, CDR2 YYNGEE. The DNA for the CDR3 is TGTGCCAGCAGCCCACGGGGGTTCAGCTATGGCTACACCTTC. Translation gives CASSPRGFSYGYTF.

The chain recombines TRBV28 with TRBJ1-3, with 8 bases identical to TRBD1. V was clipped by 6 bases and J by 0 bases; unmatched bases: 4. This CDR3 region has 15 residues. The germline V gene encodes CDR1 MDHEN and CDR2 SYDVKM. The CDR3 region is CASRSGGPSGNTIYF. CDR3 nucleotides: TGTGCCAGCAGGTCAGGGGGCCCCTCTGGAAACACCATATATTTT.

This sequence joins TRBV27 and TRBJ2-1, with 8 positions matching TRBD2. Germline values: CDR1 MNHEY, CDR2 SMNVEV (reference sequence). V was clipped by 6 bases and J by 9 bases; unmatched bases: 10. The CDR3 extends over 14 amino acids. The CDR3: CASSTPGLVLEQFF. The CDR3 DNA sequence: TGTGCCAGCAGCACTCCGGGACTAGTACTTGAGCAGTTCTTC.

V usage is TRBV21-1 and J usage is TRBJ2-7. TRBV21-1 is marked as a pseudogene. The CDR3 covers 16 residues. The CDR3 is CASSKVKEIKSYEQYV. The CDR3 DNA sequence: TGTGCCAGCAGCAAAGTCAAGGAAATAAAATCCTACGAGCAGTACGTC.

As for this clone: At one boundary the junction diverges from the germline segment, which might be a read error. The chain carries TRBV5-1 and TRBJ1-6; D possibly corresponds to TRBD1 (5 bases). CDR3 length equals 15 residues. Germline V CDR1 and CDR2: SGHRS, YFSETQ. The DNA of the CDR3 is TGTGCCAGCAGCTTGGAAGGGGCTTCGGGGTCACCCCTCCACTTT. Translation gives CASSLEGASGSPLHF.

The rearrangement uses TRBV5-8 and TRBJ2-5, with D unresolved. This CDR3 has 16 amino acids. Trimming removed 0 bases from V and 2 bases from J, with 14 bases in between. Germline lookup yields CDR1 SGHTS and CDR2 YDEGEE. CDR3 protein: CASSLVVPRPQETQYF. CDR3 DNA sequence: TGTGCCAGCAGCTTGGTGGTCCCCCGGCCACAAGAGACCCAGTACTTC. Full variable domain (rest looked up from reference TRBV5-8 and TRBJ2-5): EAGVTQSPTHLIKTRGQQATLRCSPISGHTSVYWYQQALGLGLQFLLWYDEGEERNRGNFPPRFSGRQFPNYSSELNVNALELEDSALYLCASSLVVPRPQETQYFGPGTRLLVL.

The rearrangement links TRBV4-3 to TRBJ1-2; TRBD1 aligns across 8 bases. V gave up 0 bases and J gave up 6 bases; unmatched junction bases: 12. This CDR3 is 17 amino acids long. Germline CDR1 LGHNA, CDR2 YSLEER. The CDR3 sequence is CASSQDLQDRAYHGYTF. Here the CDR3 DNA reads TGCGCCAGCAGCCAAGATCTGCAGGACAGGGCATATCATGGCTACACCTTC.